This T cell receptor beta chain comes out of a study of shared clonotypes between healthy human individuals (dated by TCRdb to 2020 to 2022). For the wider study: The cohort comprised a couple of women and three men aged 18 to 49 years. Libraries were prepared and TCR repertoires were sequenced by different laboratories using diverse techniques, in order to increase sequencing depth and limit assay-specific biases. The study deeply sequenced blood TCR repertoires of about 5 healthy adults to estimate repertoire size and the extent of clonotype sharing between individuals. Per donor, leukapheresis produced somewhere between about 0.94 and 9 billion PBMCs. For each donor, CD4 naive and CD4 memory were each run on three plates, CD8 naive on two plates, and CD8 memory on one plate.

Using the deep immunoSEQ assay, TCR CDR3 regions were amplified from genomic DNA by multiplex PCR. For each cell subset, the extracted genomic DNA was distributed evenly across all wells of several immunoSEQ 96-well plates, and each plate served as one replicate. For sorted subsets, about 200 ng genomic DNA, equal to 25,000 to 35,000 T cell genomes, was loaded into each replicate PCR. Purified libraries were quantified with a Qubit 3.0 fluorometer, sized on a Bioanalyzer 2100, and re-quantified with the KAPA Library Quantification kit. Each immunoSEQ 96-well plate was sequenced on its own single-read 150-cycle Illumina NextSeq 550 flow cell. As for how the authors treated the data: Because the immunoSEQ output included only junctional sequences and no quality scores, the filtering could not be the same as the filtering used for full-length reads. Sequences were annotated with PyIR, a Python wrapper for IgBLAST v1.9, using IMGT germline references to assign V/J genes and CDR3. Reads with weak V/J assignments (E-value above 1e-6), missing CDR3, stop codons, out-of-frame junctions, or ambiguous translated residues were removed. V3J clonotypes were defined by identical inferred V gene, J gene, and CDR3 amino acid sequence. To compute the percentage overlap between repertoires, the number of shared unique clonotypes was divided by the size of the smaller repertoire. RTK rarefaction, the Chao1 estimator, and Recon v2.1 estimates of unobserved clonotypes were used to assess repertoire richness. Generation probabilities for all TCRbeta clonotypes obtained by the gDNA method from a handful of donors were computed using OLGA. As stored in TCRdb, this immuneACCESS dataset retains in-frame rearrangements with V and J assigned. A fraction of the clones does not appear; measured against another copy, unresolved V genes explain less than half of the discrepancy, and the remainder lacks a known reason. The D gene and trimming were derived from the DNA, and the V and J assignments and clone size from that table. A total of 500,000 to 550,000 clones appear in this sample, approximately 95% of them only once. The biggest ten clones account for about 0.06% of the sample.

Spanning cysteine to phenylalanine, the CDR3 consists of 15 amino acids. Only CDR3 DNA is held: 45 bases, read in frame from base 1. The germline V end is reduced by 3 bases and the J end by 8 bases; junction bases left unmatched: 11. From the germline V gene, CDR1 is SGHRS and CDR2 is YFSETQ. The donors were healthy, HIV-negative adults who had no recently reported acute infections or vaccinations. Every donor was a Caucasian adult residing in Nashville, Tennessee, USA. CD4+ T cells were enriched through magnetic negative selection, after which naive cells were positively selected on CD45RA and the remaining negative fraction served as the memory subset. After blood collection by leukapheresis, PBMCs were isolated using Ficoll-Histopaque density gradient centrifugation and then cryopreserved in the vapor phase of liquid nitrogen. Analytical flow cytometry was used to check the purity and quantity of each magnetically sorted T cell population. From each sorted fraction, genomic DNA was isolated and quantified by UV absorbance on a Nanodrop 2000c.

Summary of the overall study and its limitations: Naive subsets generally had larger estimated clonotype richness than memory subsets. Compared with non-shared clonotypes, clonotypes shared by all four sorted-subset donors had higher generation probabilities. Sampling was restricted to blood, and TCR repertoires in tissue are likely to differ from TCR repertoires in blood. Based on pairwise subsampling, the degree of clonotype sharing among donors was expected to be affected by sequencing depth. Because the study included only a small number of donors, the genetic and exposure-history diversity represented was limited. Rarefaction of sorted-subset datasets indicated incomplete sequencing despite the large sequencing depth. Across several donors, around 5.4% of naive CD4, around 3.5% of naive CD8, 2% to 2.5% of memory CD4, and approximately 0.42% of memory CD8 clonotypes were shared.

Of note for this clone: Its antigen is currently not known. Base qualities are not at hand, and no much larger clone is one base apart.

Source material: naive CD4+ T cells sorted from blood. Interpreted using the paper, the cell subset or site label stands for: CD45RA+ positively selected. This receptor chain uses TRBV5-1 and TRBJ2-1; TRBD1 matches 7 bases in the middle. This TCR derives from a woman aged 30 to 39 in good health. The nucleotide sequence is given as TGCGCCAGCAGCTGGGACAGTCGGACAAGGGATGAGCAGTTCTTC. Its protein is CASSWDSRTRDEQFF.